What follows describes a single T cell receptor beta chain. The antigen is not known. Per individual sample, total RNA of at least 6 micrograms was extracted. The sample is drawn from a study of blood T cells in healthy people across ages. Looking at the study overall: The capture of about one barcoded beta molecule per two T cells was achieved by template switching.

This CDR3 is built from 18 residues. The V gene end was trimmed by 5 bases and the J gene end by 2 bases; junction bases not matched to a gene: 8. Per germline, CDR1 LGHDT and CDR2 YNNKEL (reference sequence). Findings and caveats of the study: Expanded clonotype shifts may have been confounded, as the donors had an unknown CMV status.

A second roughly 6 to 12 cycle PCR used barcoded and J-beta primers. TCRdb itself ran the 5' RACE reads through MiXCR, one entry per CDR3 protein. The sample has 700,000 to 900,000 distinct CDR3 sequences, 53% seen once. The TCR originated in an elderly man in good health. The chain carries TRBV3-1 and TRBJ2-1, with 14 bases lining up with TRBD2. The source material was blood. The CDR3 region is CASSEGLAGAPPYNEQFF. CDR3 DNA: TGTGCCAGCAGCGAGGGACTAGCGGGAGCCCCCCCCTACAATGAGCAGTTCTTC.